This TCR beta chain originates from a study of T-cell reconstitution after alpha-beta-depleted transplantation in children. This clonotype has a count of ten or more. Researchers prepared the TCRbeta library using unique molecular identifiers, the study reports. From the PCR reads, TCRdb called clonotypes with MiXCR, one entry per CDR3 protein. The repertoire consists of about 460,000 distinct CDR3 sequences, with under 15% occurring once and the leading ten covering less than 6.5%. This TCR came from a human donor who donated a stem cell graft to a child with combined immunodeficiency. Sequences were derived from PBMCs from the stem cell graft donor, sampled from the stem cell graft.

CDR3 in amino acids: CASARFPGANVLTF. The DNA for the CDR3 is TGTGCCAGCGCACGGTTTCCTGGGGCCAACGTCCTGACTTTC. The V and J genes are TRBV28 and TRBJ2-6, with D unresolved. CDR1 is MDHEN and CDR2 is SYDVKM in the germline V gene. This CDR3 spans 14 amino acids. Deletions cut 8 bases from V and 2 bases from J, with 10 bases between.